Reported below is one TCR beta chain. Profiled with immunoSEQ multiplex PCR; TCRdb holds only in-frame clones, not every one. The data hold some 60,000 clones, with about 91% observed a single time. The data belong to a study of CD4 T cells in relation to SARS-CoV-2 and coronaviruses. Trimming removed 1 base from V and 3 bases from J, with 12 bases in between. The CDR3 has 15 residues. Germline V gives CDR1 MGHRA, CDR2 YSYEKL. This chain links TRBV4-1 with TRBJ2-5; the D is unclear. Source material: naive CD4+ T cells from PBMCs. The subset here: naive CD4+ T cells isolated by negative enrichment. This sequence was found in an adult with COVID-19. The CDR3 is CASSQVPRVKETQYF. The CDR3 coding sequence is TGCGCCAGCAGCCAAGTCCCCCGCGTAAAAGAGACCCAGTACTTC.